This T cell receptor (beta chain) was retrieved from a study of blood T cell repertoires in COVID-19. The overall study: Sample material is recorded as cDNA or gDNA derived from T cells, B-cell-depleted T cells, or PBMCs.

The length of the CDR3 is 14 residues. V shed 6 bases and J shed 7 bases, with 19 bases lying between them. In germline, CDR1 is LNHDA, CDR2 SQIVND (reference sequence). The data were produced by immunoSEQ multiplex PCR, yet TCRdb's version contains in-frame clones alone and is incomplete. The sample gives hundreds of thousands of clones, roughly 90% of which show up once; 1.4% is in the top ten. V usage is TRBV19 and J usage is TRBJ2-7; D might be TRBD2 (6 bases). The sample consisted of peripheral blood. The TCR was taken from a woman aged 25 to 39 with active or convalescent COVID-19. The CDR3 DNA is TGTGCCAGTAGCCTAACTCCCGCGGAGGGGGAGCAGTACTTC. It codes for CASSLTPAEGEQYF.